These 5 T cell receptor beta chains came from one sample sequenced in a study of T-cell memory formation after mild COVID-19. TCRdb recomputed calls from the 5' RACE reads with MiXCR, one row per CDR3 protein. The table shows hundreds of thousands of distinct CDR3 sequences, with over 25% occurring only once. Sequencing used PBMCs or a T cell subset sorted from them (not recorded which). The receptor set was obtained from an adult woman who had mild COVID-19 (a few samples of this study predate the infection). Cell type and time point are not known.

The chain employs TRBV7-9 and TRBJ2-3; D remains unclear. This CDR3 region has 14 residues. Trimming took off 1 base at V and 6 bases at J, with 11 bases between the two ends. Germline V lookup: CDR1 SEHNR, CDR2 FQNEAQ (reference sequence). The CDR3 here is CASSLVVNRDTQYF. The CDR3 DNA sequence: TGTGCCAGCAGCTTAGTGGTAAACCGGGATACGCAGTATTTT.

The V call is TRBV2, the J call TRBJ1-4; D is perhaps TRBD1 (6 bases). Trimming removed 6 bases at V and 7 bases at J, with 18 bases between. Germline V gene data show CDR1 as SNHLY and CDR2 as FYNNEI. The CDR3 extends over 15 amino acids. The CDR3 coding sequence is TGTGCCAGCAGCTCACGGGACACGGGCAGTGAAAAACTGTTTTTT. Its protein is CASSSRDTGSEKLFF.

The CDR3 DNA follows: TGCGCCAGCAGCTCGAGCGATTCACCCCTCCACTTT. It specifies CASSSSDSPLHF. This chain uses TRBV5-1 with TRBJ1-6; D remains ambiguous. Trimming removed 3 bases at V and 8 bases at J, with 6 bases between. From germline, CDR1 is SGHRS and CDR2 YFSETQ. This CDR3 spans 12 amino acids.

The J gene is TRBJ2-1, the V gene TRBV2; TRBD1 agrees at 9 bases. The CDR3 is 18 residues long. V shed 7 bases, J shed 0 bases, and the junction held 13 bases outside the gene matches. Germline CDR1 and CDR2: SNHLY and FYNNEI. The DNA of the CDR3 is TGTGCCAGCAATGGACAGGGGTCCGTCCGGAGCTCCTACAATGAGCAGTTCTTC. It is translated as CASNGQGSVRSSYNEQFF.

This clonotype was detected only a few times. The rearrangement uses TRBV6-5 and TRBJ1-2; 7 positions match TRBD1. V lost 3 bases to trimming and J lost 0 bases; unmatched junction nucleotides: 4. Germline assignment: CDR1 MNHEY and CDR2 SVGAGI. CDR3 length: 15 residues. CDR3: CASSYTTGTNYGYTF. The CDR3 DNA sequence: TGTGCCAGCAGTTATACGACAGGGACTAACTATGGCTACACCTTC.